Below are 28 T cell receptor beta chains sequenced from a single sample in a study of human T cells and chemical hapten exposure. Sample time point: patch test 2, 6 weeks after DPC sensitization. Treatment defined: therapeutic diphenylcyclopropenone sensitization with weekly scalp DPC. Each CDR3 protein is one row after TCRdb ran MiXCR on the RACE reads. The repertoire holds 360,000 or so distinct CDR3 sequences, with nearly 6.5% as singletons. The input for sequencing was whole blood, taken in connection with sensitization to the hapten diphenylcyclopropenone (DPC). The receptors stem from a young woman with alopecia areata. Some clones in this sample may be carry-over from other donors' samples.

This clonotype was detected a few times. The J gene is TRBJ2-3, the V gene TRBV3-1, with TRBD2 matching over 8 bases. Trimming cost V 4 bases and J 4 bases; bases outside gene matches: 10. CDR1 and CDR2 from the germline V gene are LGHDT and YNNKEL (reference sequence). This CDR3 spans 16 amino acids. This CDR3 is CASSRISGLVADTQYF. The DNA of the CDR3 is TGTGCCAGCAGCCGGATCTCGGGACTAGTTGCAGATACGCAGTATTTT.

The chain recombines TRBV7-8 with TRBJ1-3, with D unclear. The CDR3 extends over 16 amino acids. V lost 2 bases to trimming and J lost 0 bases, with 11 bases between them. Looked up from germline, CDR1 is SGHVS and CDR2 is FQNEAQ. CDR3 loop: CASSLFDRSSGNTIYF. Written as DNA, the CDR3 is TGTGCCAGCAGCTTATTTGACCGGAGCTCTGGAAACACCATATATTTT.

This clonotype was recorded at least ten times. In nucleotides, the CDR3 is TGTGCCATCAGTGAGTCGAGACAGGAGAACACTGAAGCTTTCTTT. Translating gives CAISESRQENTEAFF. The chain carries TRBV10-3 and TRBJ1-1; D may be TRBD1 (6 bases). The germline CDR1 and CDR2 sequences are ENHRY and SYGVKD. V was clipped by 0 bases and J by 1 base, with 9 bases between them. The CDR3 runs 15 residues.

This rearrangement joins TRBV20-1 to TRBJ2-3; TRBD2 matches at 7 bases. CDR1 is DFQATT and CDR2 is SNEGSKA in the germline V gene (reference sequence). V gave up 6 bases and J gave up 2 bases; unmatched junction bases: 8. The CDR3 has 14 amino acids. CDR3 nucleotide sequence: TGCAGTGCCTCTGAGCGGGGACTCACAGATACGCAGTATTTT. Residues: CSASERGLTDTQYF.

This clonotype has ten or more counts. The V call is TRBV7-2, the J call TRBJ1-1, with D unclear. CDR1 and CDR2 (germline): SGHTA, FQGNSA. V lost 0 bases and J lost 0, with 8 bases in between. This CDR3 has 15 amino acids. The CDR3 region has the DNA TGTGCCAGCAGCTTAGCAGTCGGATTGAACACTGAAGCTTTCTTT. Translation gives CASSLAVGLNTEAFF.

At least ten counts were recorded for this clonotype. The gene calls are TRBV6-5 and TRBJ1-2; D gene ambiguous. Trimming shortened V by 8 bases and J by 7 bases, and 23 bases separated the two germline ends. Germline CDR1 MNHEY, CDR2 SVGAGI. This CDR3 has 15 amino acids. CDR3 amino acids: CASQAAWSPPGGYTF. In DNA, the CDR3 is TGTGCCAGCCAGGCGGCCTGGTCCCCTCCTGGTGGCTACACCTTC.

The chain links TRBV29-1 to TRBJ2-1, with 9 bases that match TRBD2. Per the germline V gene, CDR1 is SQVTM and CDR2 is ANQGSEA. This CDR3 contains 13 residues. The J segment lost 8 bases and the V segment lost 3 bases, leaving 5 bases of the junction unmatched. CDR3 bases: TGCAGCGTTGAGCCTAGCGGGGATTATGAGCAGTTCTTC. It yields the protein CSVEPSGDYEQFF.

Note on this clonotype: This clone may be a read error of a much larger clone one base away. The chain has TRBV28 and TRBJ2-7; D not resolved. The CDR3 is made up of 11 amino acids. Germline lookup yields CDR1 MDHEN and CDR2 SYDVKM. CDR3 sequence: CVSSPDYEQYF. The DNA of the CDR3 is TGTGTCAGCAGTCCAGACTACGAGCAGTACTTC.

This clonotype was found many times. DNA for the CDR3: TGTGCCAGCAGCTCTGCAATTAGGACCCTCAGCTCTGGAAACACCATATATTTT. Its translation is CASSSAIRTLSSGNTIYF. V gene TRBV11-2 combines with J gene TRBJ1-3; the D is unclear. The germline gives CDR1 SGHAT, CDR2 FQNNGV. This CDR3 has 18 amino acids. The ends were cut back, 4 bases at V and 0 bases at J, with 19 bases in the middle.

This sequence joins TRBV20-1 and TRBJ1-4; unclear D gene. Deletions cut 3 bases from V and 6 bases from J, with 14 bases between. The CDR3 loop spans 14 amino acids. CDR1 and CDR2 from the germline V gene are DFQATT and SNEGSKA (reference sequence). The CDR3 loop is CSARSGGLDEKLFF. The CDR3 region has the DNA TGCAGTGCTAGGTCGGGAGGACTAGATGAAAAACTGTTTTTT.

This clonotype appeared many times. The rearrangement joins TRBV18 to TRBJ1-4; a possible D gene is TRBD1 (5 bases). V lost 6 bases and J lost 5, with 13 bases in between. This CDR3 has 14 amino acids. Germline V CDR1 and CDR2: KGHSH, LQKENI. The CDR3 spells CASSPRANNEKLFF. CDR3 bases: TGTGCCAGCTCCCCCAGGGCTAACAATGAAAAACTGTTTTTT. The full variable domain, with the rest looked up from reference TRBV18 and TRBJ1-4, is NAGVMQNPRHLVRRRGQEARLRCSPMKGHSHVYWYRQLPEEGLKFMVYLQKENIIDESGMPKERFSAEFPKEGPSILRIQQVVRGDSAAYFCASSPRANNEKLFFGSGTQLSVL.

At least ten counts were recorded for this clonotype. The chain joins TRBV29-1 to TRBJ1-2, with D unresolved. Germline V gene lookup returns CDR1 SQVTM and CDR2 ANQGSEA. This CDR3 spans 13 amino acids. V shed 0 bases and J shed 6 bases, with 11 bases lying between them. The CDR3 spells CSVEEPLENGYTF. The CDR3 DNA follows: TGCAGCGTTGAAGAGCCCCTGGAGAATGGCTACACCTTC.

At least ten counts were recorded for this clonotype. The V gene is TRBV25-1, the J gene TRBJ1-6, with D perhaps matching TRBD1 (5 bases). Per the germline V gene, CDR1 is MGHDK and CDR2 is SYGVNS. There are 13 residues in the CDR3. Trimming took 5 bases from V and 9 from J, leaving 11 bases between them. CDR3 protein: CASSSRVSSPLHF. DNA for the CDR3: TGTGCCAGCAGTAGCAGGGTATCTTCACCCCTCCACTTT. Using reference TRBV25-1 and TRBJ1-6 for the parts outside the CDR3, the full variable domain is EADIYQTPRYLVIGTGKKITLECSQTMGHDKMYWYQQDPGMELHLIHYSYGVNSTEKGDLSSESTVSRIRTEHFPLTLESARPSHTSQYLCASSSRVSSPLHFGNGTRLTVT.

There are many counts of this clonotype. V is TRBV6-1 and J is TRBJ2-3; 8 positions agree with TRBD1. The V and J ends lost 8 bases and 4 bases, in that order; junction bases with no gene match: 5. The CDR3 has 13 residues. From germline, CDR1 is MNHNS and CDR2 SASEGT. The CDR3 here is CASGTGFSDTQYF. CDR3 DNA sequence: TGTGCCAGCGGGACAGGCTTCTCAGATACGCAGTATTTT.

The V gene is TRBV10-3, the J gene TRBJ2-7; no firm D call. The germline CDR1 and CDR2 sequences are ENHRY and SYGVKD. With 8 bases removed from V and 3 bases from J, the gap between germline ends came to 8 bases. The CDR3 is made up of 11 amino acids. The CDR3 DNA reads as TGTGCCATCGCTTCAGGCTACGAGCAGTACTTC. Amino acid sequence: CAIASGYEQYF.

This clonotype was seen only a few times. In nucleotides, the CDR3 is TGTGCCAGCAGCAAAGGGCTCAGCTCCTACAATGAGCAGTTCTTC. Translated, it gives CASSKGLSSYNEQFF. The V call is TRBV7-6, the J call TRBJ2-1; D gene ambiguous. The germline V and J ends were trimmed by 5 bases and 0 bases, with 11 bases remaining between them. CDR3 length equals 15 residues. From germline, CDR1 is SGHVS and CDR2 FNYEAQ.

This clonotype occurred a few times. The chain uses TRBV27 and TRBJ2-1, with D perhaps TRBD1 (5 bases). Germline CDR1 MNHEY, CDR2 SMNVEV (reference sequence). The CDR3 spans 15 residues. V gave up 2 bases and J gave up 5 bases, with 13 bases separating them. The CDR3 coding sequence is TGTGCCAGCAGTTTAATGGCAGGGCCACACAATGAGCAGTTCTTC. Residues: CASSLMAGPHNEQFF.

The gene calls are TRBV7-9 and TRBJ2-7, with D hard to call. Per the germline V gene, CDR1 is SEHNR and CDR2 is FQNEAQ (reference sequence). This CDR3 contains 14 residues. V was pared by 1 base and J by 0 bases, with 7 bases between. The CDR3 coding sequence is TGTGCCAGCAGCTTAGAGGGTGTCTCCTACGAGCAGTACTTC. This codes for CASSLEGVSYEQYF. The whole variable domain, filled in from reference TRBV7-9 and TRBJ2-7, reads DTGVSQNPRHKITKRGQNVTFRCDPISEHNRLYWYRQTLGQGPEFLTYFQNEAQLEKSRLLSDRFSAERPKGSFSTLEIQRTEQGDSAMYLCASSLEGVSYEQYFGPGTRLTVT.

The CDR3 here is CSATGLVNEQFF. The CDR3 DNA reads TGCAGTGCTACCGGACTAGTTAATGAGCAGTTCTTC. The rearrangement joins TRBV20-1 to TRBJ2-1, with 7 positions matching TRBD2. The germline V gene encodes CDR1 DFQATT and CDR2 SNEGSKA (reference sequence). This CDR3 is 12 amino acids long. V shed 4 bases and J 7 bases; nucleotides not matched to a gene: 4.

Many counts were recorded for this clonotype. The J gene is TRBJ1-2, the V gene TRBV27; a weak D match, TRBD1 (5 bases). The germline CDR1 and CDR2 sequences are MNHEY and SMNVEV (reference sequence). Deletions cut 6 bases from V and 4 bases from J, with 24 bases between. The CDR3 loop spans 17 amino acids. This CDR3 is CASSLLFAGDGGYGYTF. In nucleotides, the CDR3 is TGTGCCAGCAGCCTCCTCTTTGCTGGGGACGGGGGCTATGGCTACACCTTC.

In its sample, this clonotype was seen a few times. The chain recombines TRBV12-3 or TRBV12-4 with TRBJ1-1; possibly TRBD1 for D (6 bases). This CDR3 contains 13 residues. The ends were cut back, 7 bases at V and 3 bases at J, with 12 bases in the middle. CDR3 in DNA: TGTGCCAGCACCTCGACAGGTTACACTGAAGCTTTCTTT. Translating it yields CASTSTGYTEAFF.

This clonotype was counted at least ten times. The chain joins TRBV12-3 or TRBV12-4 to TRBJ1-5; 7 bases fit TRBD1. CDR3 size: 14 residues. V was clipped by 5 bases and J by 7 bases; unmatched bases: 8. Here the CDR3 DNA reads TGTGCCAGCAGTGCCCCAGGGGGATGGCAGCCCCAGCATTTT. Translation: CASSAPGGWQPQHF.

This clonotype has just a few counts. CDR3 coding DNA: TGTGCCAGCAGTCCCCTAGGGAGAGGATTTACCGGCTACACCTTC. It encodes CASSPLGRGFTGYTF. This rearrangement joins TRBV28 to TRBJ1-2; D unclear. This CDR3 is 15 amino acids long. Trimming removed 5 bases at V and 8 bases at J, with 21 bases between. Germline V gene sequence: CDR1 MDHEN, CDR2 SYDVKM.

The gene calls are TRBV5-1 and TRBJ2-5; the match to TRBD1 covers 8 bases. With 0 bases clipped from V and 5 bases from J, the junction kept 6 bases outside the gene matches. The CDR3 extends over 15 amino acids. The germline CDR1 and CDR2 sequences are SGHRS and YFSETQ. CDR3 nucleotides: TGCGCCAGCAGCTTGGCGGCAGGGGGCGCGGAGACCCAGTACTTC. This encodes CASSLAAGGAETQYF.

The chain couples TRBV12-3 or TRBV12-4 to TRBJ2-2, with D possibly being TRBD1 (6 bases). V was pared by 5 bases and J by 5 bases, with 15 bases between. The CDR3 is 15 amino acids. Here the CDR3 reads CASSPVGGSTGELFF. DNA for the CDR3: TGTGCCAGCAGTCCCGTTGGGGGCTCGACCGGGGAGCTGTTTTTT.

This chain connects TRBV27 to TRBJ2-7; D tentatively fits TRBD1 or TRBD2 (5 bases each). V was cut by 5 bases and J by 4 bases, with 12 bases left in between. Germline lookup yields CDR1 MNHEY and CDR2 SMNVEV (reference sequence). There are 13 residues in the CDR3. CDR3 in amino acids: CASSPEWGYEQYF. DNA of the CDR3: TGTGCCAGCAGTCCCGAGTGGGGGTACGAGCAGTACTTC.

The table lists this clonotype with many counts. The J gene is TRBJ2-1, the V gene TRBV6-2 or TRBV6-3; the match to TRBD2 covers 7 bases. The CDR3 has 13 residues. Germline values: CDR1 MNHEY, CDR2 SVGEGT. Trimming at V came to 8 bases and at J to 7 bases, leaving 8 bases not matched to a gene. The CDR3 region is CASWLAGRNEQFF. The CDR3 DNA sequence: TGTGCCAGCTGGTTAGCGGGTCGGAATGAGCAGTTCTTC.

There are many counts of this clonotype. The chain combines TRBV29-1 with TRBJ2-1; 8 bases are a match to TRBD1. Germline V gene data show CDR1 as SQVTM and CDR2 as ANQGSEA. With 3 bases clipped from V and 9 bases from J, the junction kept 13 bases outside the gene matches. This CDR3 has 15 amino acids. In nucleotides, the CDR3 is TGCAGCGTTGACCTGAGCCAGGGACAGGCGGGTGAGCAGTTCTTC. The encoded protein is CSVDLSQGQAGEQFF.